This T cell receptor (beta chain) was captured in a study of cytotoxic CD8 clonotypes in ibrutinib-treated CLL. V was pared by 1 base and J by 3 bases, with 4 bases of the junction left unmatched. Germline V CDR1 and CDR2: LNHDA, SQIVND (reference sequence). CDR3 length: 15 amino acids. Sequenced by immunoSEQ multiplex PCR; TCRdb stores in-frame clones only, minus some. The table includes about 310,000 clones, roughly 85% detected once. This clonotype was sampled from a human donor with chronic lymphocytic leukemia. Sequenced here: PBMCs, sampled before ibrutinib treatment. The chain is built from TRBV19 and TRBJ1-1, with 8 bases lining up with TRBD1. For the CDR3, the DNA is TGTGCCAGTAGTATAGGACAGGGGTTCGACACTGAAGCTTTCTTT. It translates to CASSIGQGFDTEAFF.